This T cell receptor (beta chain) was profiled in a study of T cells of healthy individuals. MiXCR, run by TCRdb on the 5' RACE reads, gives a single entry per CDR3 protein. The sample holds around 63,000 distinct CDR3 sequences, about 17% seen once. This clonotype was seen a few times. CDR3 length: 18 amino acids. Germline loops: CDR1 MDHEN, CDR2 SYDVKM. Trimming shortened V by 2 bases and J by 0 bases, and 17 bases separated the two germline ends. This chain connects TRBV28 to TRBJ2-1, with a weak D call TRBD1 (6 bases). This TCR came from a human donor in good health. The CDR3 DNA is TGTGCCAGCAGTTTACGCTCTACAGGGTACGGCTCCTACAATGAGCAGTTCTTC. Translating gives CASSLRSTGYGSYNEQFF.